These 17 T cell receptor beta chains were sequenced from one sample in a study of blood T cell repertoires in COVID-19. Assay: immunoSEQ multiplex PCR; the TCRdb copy retains only in-frame clones and omits some. The sample lists 70,000 to 90,000 clones; about 89% were seen once. Specimen: PBMCs or T cells enriched from blood (not recorded which). The receptors here all came from a woman between 45 and 60 years old with acute COVID-19.

This clone appeared a single time. This chain links TRBV7-2 with TRBJ1-3, with D possibly matching TRBD1 (5 bases). Looked up from germline, CDR1 is SGHTA and CDR2 is FQGNSA. The CDR3 totals 15 residues. Trimming stripped 1 base from V and 2 bases from J, with 9 bases between. CDR3 DNA: TGTGCCAGCAGCTTAGGAGTCAGGGCTGGAAACACCATATATTTT. It yields the protein CASSLGVRAGNTIYF.

This chain links TRBV11-2 with TRBJ2-7, with TRBD2 matching over 11 bases. CDR3 length: 17 amino acids. In germline, CDR1 is SGHAT, CDR2 FQNNGV. Trimming cost V 3 bases and J 5 bases; bases outside gene matches: 12. The CDR3 loop is CASSLNLLAGAPHEQYF. CDR3 nucleotide sequence: TGTGCCAGCAGCTTGAACCTACTAGCGGGAGCTCCCCACGAGCAGTACTTC.

The genes are TRBV27 and TRBJ2-4; tentatively, D is TRBD2 (7 bases). The CDR3 totals 14 residues. The V gene's germline CDR1 is MNHEY and CDR2 SMNVEV (reference sequence). Trimming removed 6 bases at V and 8 bases at J, with 17 bases between. The CDR3 bases are TGTGCCAGCAGCCAGTACGTAGGGGGGGACATTCAGTACTTC. This encodes CASSQYVGGDIQYF.

This sequence joins TRBV6-6 and TRBJ2-7; 8 bases fit TRBD2. Trimming removed 4 bases from V and 0 bases from J; junction bases left unmatched: 8. The CDR3 consists of 16 residues. Germline V gives CDR1 MNHNY, CDR2 SVGAGI (reference sequence). In DNA, the CDR3 is TGTGCCAGCAGTTCGATAAGCACTAGCGGCTCCTACGAGCAGTACTTC. Amino acid sequence: CASSSISTSGSYEQYF.

The DNA for the CDR3 is TGTGCCAGCAGCTTAGGACAGGGGGCCAATCAGCCCCAGCATTTT. Its protein is CASSLGQGANQPQHF. The chain joins TRBV9 to TRBJ1-5, with TRBD1 matching over 11 bases. The length of the CDR3 is 15 residues. V lost 4 bases to trimming and J lost 3 bases; unmatched junction nucleotides: 3. The germline V gene encodes CDR1 SGDLS and CDR2 YYNGEE.

This clone was seen once. The chain has TRBV9 and TRBJ2-1, with 8 bases that match TRBD2. Germline lookup yields CDR1 SGDLS and CDR2 YYNGEE. V gave up 4 bases and J gave up 3 bases; unmatched junction bases: 12. The CDR3 loop spans 17 amino acids. This chain's CDR3 is CASSYSPGAGVYNEQFF. The CDR3 DNA reads TGTGCCAGCAGCTATAGCCCCGGAGCGGGAGTCTACAATGAGCAGTTCTTC.

The V call is TRBV18, the J call TRBJ1-6; perhaps TRBD1 as D (6 bases). Trimming took 2 bases from V and 6 from J, leaving 14 bases between them. Germline lookup yields CDR1 KGHSH and CDR2 LQKENI. The CDR3 has 16 amino acids. CDR3 residues: CASSPNSWTVNSPLHF. The CDR3 DNA sequence: TGTGCCAGCTCACCAAATTCGTGGACAGTTAATTCACCCCTCCACTTT.

This clone has a single count. The V call is TRBV5-1, the J call TRBJ2-1; the match to TRBD2 covers 9 bases. The length of the CDR3 is 15 residues. With 2 bases clipped from V and 3 bases from J, the junction kept 3 bases outside the gene matches. In germline, CDR1 is SGHRS, CDR2 YFSETQ. The CDR3 loop is CASSLAGGLYNEQFF. The CDR3 DNA reads TGCGCCAGCAGCTTAGCGGGAGGCCTCTACAATGAGCAGTTCTTC.

This clone is medium-sized by share. J is TRBJ1-3 and V is TRBV10-3; TRBD1 matches 8 bases. The CDR3 is 15 residues long. V shed 11 bases, J shed 0 bases, and the junction held 9 bases outside the gene matches. Germline CDR1 is ENHRY and CDR2 is SYGVKD. The CDR3, as DNA: TGTGCCGTGGAGGGACAGGTGAACTCTGGAAACACCATATATTTT. This codes for CAVEGQVNSGNTIYF.

The count of this clone is one. The chain is built from TRBV18 and TRBJ2-1; D perhaps matches TRBD2 (5 bases). The V end was cut by 3 bases, the J end by 0 bases, with 6 bases between. CDR3 length: 14 amino acids. Germline V gene data show CDR1 as KGHSH and CDR2 as LQKENI. The CDR3 loop is CASSPGASYNEQFF. The CDR3 DNA follows: TGTGCCAGCTCACCGGGAGCCTCCTACAATGAGCAGTTCTTC.

This sequence joins TRBV30 and TRBJ2-1; 9 nucleotides match TRBD2. The germline CDR1 and CDR2 sequences are GTSNPN and SVGIG (reference sequence). The CDR3 loop spans 16 amino acids. Germline trimming cut 3 bases from V and 7 bases from J; bases unmatched to any gene: 13. In DNA form, the CDR3 reads TGTGCCTGGAGGGCCCGAAGGCGGGAGGGCCTGAATGAGCAGTTCTTC. It codes for CAWRARRREGLNEQFF.

The chain couples TRBV27 to TRBJ2-1, with 7 bases identical to TRBD2. In germline, CDR1 is MNHEY, CDR2 SMNVEV (reference sequence). The CDR3 loop spans 15 amino acids. The J segment lost 7 bases and the V segment lost 5 bases, leaving 11 bases of the junction unmatched. CDR3 DNA: TGTGCCAGCAGTCGGTCAGGCGGGAGACTGAATGAGCAGTTCTTC. It translates to CASSRSGGRLNEQFF.

The rearrangement uses TRBV29-1 and TRBJ1-2; D might be TRBD1 (6 bases). The germline gives CDR1 SQVTM, CDR2 ANQGSEA. V lost 4 bases to trimming and J lost 0 bases, with 9 bases between them. The CDR3 contains 13 residues. The CDR3 coding sequence is TGCAGCGTTGCTACAGGGACTAACTATGGCTACACCTTC. It yields the protein CSVATGTNYGYTF.

The V and J genes are TRBV10-2 and TRBJ2-6; maybe TRBD2 (5 bases). The CDR3 runs to 17 residues. The V and J ends lost 0 bases and 2 bases respectively, with 11 bases between them. Germline V gene data show CDR1 as WSHSY and CDR2 as SAAADI. As DNA, the CDR3 is TGCGCCAGCAGTGAGTCGAGTCTCGGGGCTGGGGCCAACGTCCTGACTTTC. Translated, it gives CASSESSLGAGANVLTF.

The chain is built from TRBV18 and TRBJ2-5, with TRBD1 matching over 7 bases. Trimming at V came to 2 bases and at J to 2 bases, leaving 5 bases not matched to a gene. The length of the CDR3 is 15 residues. Germline-derived CDR1 and CDR2 are KGHSH and LQKENI. CDR3 region: CASSPRPGGQETQYF. The CDR3 region has the DNA TGTGCCAGCTCACCAAGACCAGGGGGTCAAGAGACCCAGTACTTC. The complete variable domain, with remaining parts taken from reference TRBV18 and TRBJ2-5, reads NAGVMQNPRHLVRRRGQEARLRCSPMKGHSHVYWYRQLPEEGLKFMVYLQKENIIDESGMPKERFSAEFPKEGPSILRIQQVVRGDSAAYFCASSPRPGGQETQYFGPGTRLLVL.

This chain connects TRBV19 to TRBJ1-2, with D possibly TRBD1 on 5 matching bases. Trimming left V 1 base short and J 4 bases short, with 16 bases between. The CDR3 spans 16 residues. CDR1 and CDR2 from the germline V gene are LNHDA and SQIVND (reference sequence). CDR3 sequence: CASSIGPAGYGYGYTF. The CDR3 DNA reads TGTGCCAGTAGTATAGGCCCCGCAGGGTACGGCTATGGCTACACCTTC.

This chain links TRBV14 with TRBJ2-3; the match to TRBD2 covers 7 bases. Germline V gene lookup returns CDR1 SGHDN and CDR2 FVKESK. Losses at the gene ends were 4 bases for V and 4 bases for J; bases not matched to a gene: 11. This CDR3 has 16 amino acids. CDR3 coding DNA: TGTGCCAGCAGCCCTCTGGCGGGAGTTTTCTCAGATACGCAGTATTTT. Translation: CASSPLAGVFSDTQYF. The full variable domain, with the rest looked up from reference TRBV14 and TRBJ2-3, is EAGVTQFPSHSVIEKGQTVTLRCDPISGHDNLYWYRRVMGKEIKFLLHFVKESKQDESGMPNNRFLAERTGGTYSTLKVQPAELEDSGVYFCASSPLAGVFSDTQYFGPGTRLTVL.